Each of the 17 T cell receptor beta chains below was sequenced from the same sample in a study of blood T cell repertoires in COVID-19. Libraries were prepared by immunoSEQ multiplex PCR; TCRdb keeps only in-frame clonotypes and omits some of them. Of 130,000 to 150,000 clones in the sample, 80% are singletons; the top ten hold approximately 12%. The specimen was peripheral blood. The source is a man between 60 and 70 years old with active or convalescent COVID-19.

This clone was counted once. V usage is TRBV5-5 and J usage is TRBJ2-1, with TRBD2 matching 12 bases. The length of the CDR3 is 15 residues. Unmatched junction bases numbered 3, after V lost 5 bases and J lost 3 bases. CDR1 and CDR2 from the germline V gene are SGHKS and YYEKEE (reference sequence). The CDR3 sequence: CASRRLAGDYNEQFF. CDR3 DNA: TGTGCCAGCAGGCGACTAGCGGGAGACTACAATGAGCAGTTCTTC.

The genes are TRBV5-8 and TRBJ2-1, with D unresolved. The CDR3 is 15 residues long. Germline CDR1 SGHTS, CDR2 YDEGEE. The V end was cut by 0 bases, the J end by 2 bases, with 9 bases between. The CDR3 region is CASSLGQVAYNEQFF. CDR3 DNA sequence: TGTGCCAGCAGCTTGGGGCAGGTAGCCTACAATGAGCAGTTCTTC.

V usage is TRBV6-6 and J usage is TRBJ2-1; D remains ambiguous. Trimming removed 0 bases from V and 8 bases from J, with 5 bases in between. Germline CDR1 is MNHNY and CDR2 is SVGAGI (reference sequence). The CDR3 loop spans 12 amino acids. The CDR3 loop reads CASSYSPDEQFF. As DNA, the CDR3 is TGTGCCAGCAGTTACTCGCCGGATGAGCAGTTCTTC.

The chain carries TRBV27 and TRBJ2-7, with 10 bases identical to TRBD2. The CDR3 is 14 residues long. The J segment lost 2 bases and the V segment lost 8 bases, leaving 6 bases of the junction unmatched. Germline V gene lookup returns CDR1 MNHEY and CDR2 SMNVEV (reference sequence). The CDR3 DNA is TGTGCCAGCGCCATAGCGGGAGGACCCTACGAGCAGTACTTC. Its protein is CASAIAGGPYEQYF.

V gene TRBV7-2 combines with J gene TRBJ2-3; D unclear. Germline assignment: CDR1 SGHTA and CDR2 FQGNSA. V lost 5 bases to trimming and J lost 4 bases, with 4 bases between them. The CDR3 is 11 amino acids. Here the CDR3 DNA reads TGTGCCAGCAGCCCTGCAGATACGCAGTATTTT. Amino acids: CASSPADTQYF.

The genes are TRBV5-4 and TRBJ1-3; no reliable D call. Germline lookup yields CDR1 SGHNT and CDR2 YYREEE (reference sequence). This CDR3 contains 13 residues. The V end was cut by 1 base, the J end by 5 bases, with 7 bases between. The CDR3 protein is CASSLPERNTIYF. In DNA, the CDR3 is TGTGCCAGCAGCTTGCCGGAGAGAAACACCATATATTTT.

This chain's CDR3 is CAWSSDPGRSLHF. CDR3 in DNA: TGTGCCTGGAGTTCCGATCCTGGTCGGTCCCTCCACTTT. The rearrangement uses TRBV30 and TRBJ1-6; D remains unclear. The germline V and J ends were trimmed by 2 bases and 14 bases, with 16 bases remaining between them. Germline V gives CDR1 GTSNPN, CDR2 SVGIG (reference sequence). The CDR3 loop spans 13 amino acids.

The J gene is TRBJ2-7, the V gene TRBV6-2 or TRBV6-3; 13 bases agree with TRBD2. The trim removed 3 bases at V and 0 bases at J, leaving 5 bases unmatched. Germline values: CDR1 MNHEY, CDR2 SVGEGT. The CDR3 runs 17 residues. Written as DNA, the CDR3 is TGTGCCAGCAGTTATTTGGGACTAGCGGGGACCTCCTACGAGCAGTACTTC. It yields the protein CASSYLGLAGTSYEQYF.

The chain links TRBV3-1 (or the pseudogene TRBV3-2) to TRBJ2-1; 13 bases fit TRBD2. The CDR3 has 15 amino acids. V shed 1 base, J shed 8 bases, and the junction held 2 bases outside the gene matches. Germline lookup yields CDR1 LGHDT and CDR2 YNNKEL (reference sequence). The CDR3 coding sequence is TGTGCCAGCAGCCAAGGGACTAGCGGGAGCGATGAGCAGTTCTTC. Translation: CASSQGTSGSDEQFF.

V is TRBV11-2 and J is TRBJ2-4; TRBD1 agrees at 7 bases. The CDR3 sequence is 14 residues long. The germline gives CDR1 SGHAT, CDR2 FQNNGV. V trimming: 4 bases; J trimming: 9 bases; junction bases outside the gene matches: 9. The CDR3 loop is CASSYTGVGGIQYF. The CDR3 nucleotides are TGTGCCAGCAGCTACACAGGGGTAGGGGGCATTCAGTACTTC.

This chain connects TRBV6-2 or TRBV6-3 to TRBJ2-3; unclear D gene. CDR1 is MNHEY, CDR2 SVGEGT, per germline. V lost 4 bases, J lost 2 bases, and 13 bases lay in between. The CDR3 spans 15 residues. For the CDR3, the DNA is TGTGCCAGCAGTTTGACGGAGAGAGCCACAGATACGCAGTATTTT. This translates into CASSLTERATDTQYF.

The chain joins TRBV5-5 to TRBJ1-6; TRBD1 is a possible D gene (5 bases). The V end was cut by 2 bases, the J end by 7 bases, with 10 bases between. The CDR3 has 14 residues. The germline gives CDR1 SGHKS, CDR2 YYEKEE (reference sequence). The CDR3 is CASSFGAGNSPLHF. In nucleotides, the CDR3 is TGTGCCAGCAGCTTTGGGGCCGGAAATTCACCCCTCCACTTT.

In this sample, this clone turned up once. The rearrangement links TRBV10-3 to TRBJ1-2, with D perhaps TRBD1 (6 bases). The CDR3 is 15 amino acids. V lost 4 bases, J lost 0 bases, and 12 bases lay in between. Per germline, CDR1 ENHRY and CDR2 SYGVKD. CDR3 DNA sequence: TGTGCCATCAGTGCGGGACACCAGACTAACTATGGCTACACCTTC. Its translation is CAISAGHQTNYGYTF.

The CDR3 here is CASRPRLTGYTEAFF. The CDR3 coding sequence is TGTGCCAGCAGACCTCGACTCACAGGGTACACTGAAGCTTTCTTT. The chain employs TRBV2 and TRBJ1-1; possibly TRBD1 for D (6 bases). The CDR3 has 15 amino acids. CDR1 SNHLY and CDR2 FYNNEI come from the germline V gene. V was shortened by 6 bases and J by 3 bases, with 17 bases between the two germline ends.

This clone was seen just once. The chain links TRBV29-1 to TRBJ2-3; the match to TRBD2 covers 10 bases. J was trimmed by 2 bases and V by 5 bases; bases with no gene match: 10. This CDR3 has 16 residues. Germline CDR1 is SQVTM and CDR2 is ANQGSEA. The CDR3 loop is CSVMSTSGADTDTQYF. The DNA of the CDR3 is TGCAGCGTTATGTCTACTAGCGGGGCTGACACAGATACGCAGTATTTT.

V is TRBV6-5 and J is TRBJ1-2; 7 bases fit TRBD1. Germline CDR1 MNHEY, CDR2 SVGAGI. The V segment lost 4 bases and the J segment 8 bases; nucleotides outside the gene matches: 13. The CDR3 contains 15 residues. The DNA of the CDR3 is TGTGCCAGCAGTTCCATTCAAGACAGGGATGGAGGCTACACCTTC. Residues: CASSSIQDRDGGYTF.

The chain uses TRBV4-2 and TRBJ1-1, with D perhaps TRBD1 (6 bases). Trimming left V 5 bases short and J 1 base short, with 14 bases between. This CDR3 spans 15 amino acids. Germline V gene sequence: CDR1 LGHNA, CDR2 YNFKEQ. CDR3: CASSFEGGRNTEAFF. In DNA, the CDR3 is TGTGCCAGCAGCTTCGAGGGGGGGCGGAACACTGAAGCTTTCTTT.